Detailed here is one TCR beta chain. Its antigen is currently unknown. Because the CDR3's place on the DNA is in doubt, the DNA is left out and the CDR3 is given as listed by TCRdb. Study observations and caveats: Larger-cohort validation covered only one TCR beta V-J rearrangement.

Ends included, the CDR3 has 16 residues. TCRdb re-derived calls from the 5' RACE reads in MiXCR, one entry per CDR3 protein. Counted here are tens of thousands of distinct CDR3 sequences, approximately 25% occurring once; the ten biggest clones make up around 4.7%. The sequence was collected from a female donor with breast cancer. V usage is TRBV21-1 and J usage is TRBJ2-1; the DNA was not used to check the table's D call, TRBD1. TRBV21-1 is assigned pseudogene status. Sequencing used memory CD4+ T cells sorted from blood. Subset: memory CD4+ T cells, CD4+CD45RO+CD25-. The chain's CDR3 is CASSKFVAQGINEQFF.